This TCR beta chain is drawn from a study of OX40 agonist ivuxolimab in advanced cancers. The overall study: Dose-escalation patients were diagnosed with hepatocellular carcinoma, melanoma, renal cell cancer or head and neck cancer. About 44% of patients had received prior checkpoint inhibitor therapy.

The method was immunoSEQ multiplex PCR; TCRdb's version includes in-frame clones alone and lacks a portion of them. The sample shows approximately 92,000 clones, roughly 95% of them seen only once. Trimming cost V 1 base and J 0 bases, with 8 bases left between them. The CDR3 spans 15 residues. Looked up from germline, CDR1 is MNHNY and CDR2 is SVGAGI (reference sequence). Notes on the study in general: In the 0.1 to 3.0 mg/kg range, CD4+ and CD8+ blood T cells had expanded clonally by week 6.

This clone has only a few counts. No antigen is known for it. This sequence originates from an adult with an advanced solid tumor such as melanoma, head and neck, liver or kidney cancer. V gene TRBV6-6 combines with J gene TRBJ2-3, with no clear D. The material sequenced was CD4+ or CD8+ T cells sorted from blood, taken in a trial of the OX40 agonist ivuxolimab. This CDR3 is CASSYFTGSTDTQYF. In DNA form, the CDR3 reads TGTGCCAGCAGTTACTTTACCGGCAGCACAGATACGCAGTATTTT.